This paragraph reports one T cell receptor beta chain. Trimming took off 4 bases at V and 0 bases at J, with 7 bases between the two ends. The CDR3 is 14 amino acids. The entry originates in a study of naive and memory T cell subsets. Both TRBC1 and TRBC2 were covered by a beta constant-region primer of two equimolar oligonucleotides. MiXCR was run by TCRdb on the UMI-ligation and nested PCR reads, yielding one entry per CDR3 protein. The profile covers approximately 140,000 distinct CDR3 sequences, with about 15% appearing a single time and 0.14% taken by the ten largest. The clonotype originates from a human donor in good health. The chain couples TRBV12-3 or TRBV12-4 to TRBJ1-5; D remains ambiguous. The sample comprised naive CD4+ T cells from blood. DNA for the CDR3: TGTGCCAGCAGTTCCCCTTATAGCAATCAGCCCCAGCATTTT. Translating gives CASSSPYSNQPQHF.